The 31 T cell receptor beta chains below all came from one sample that was sequenced in a study of human T cells and chemical hapten exposure. TCRdb called the RACE reads again in MiXCR, with one record for every CDR3 protein. The repertoire consists of under 130,000 distinct CDR3 sequences, with around 35% occurring once and the leading ten covering roughly 3%. Time point in this sample: patch test 3, about 24 weeks after DPC sensitization. Treatment of the sample: therapeutic diphenylcyclopropenone sensitization with weekly scalp DPC. Sequencing used whole blood, obtained in connection with sensitization to the hapten diphenylcyclopropenone (DPC). The receptors were gathered from a man aged 35-49 years with alopecia areata. Some clones in this sample may be carry-over from other donors' samples.

This clonotype was picked up a small number of times. The chain couples TRBV7-2 to TRBJ2-3; TRBD2 matches at 10 bases. J lost 5 bases, V lost 1 base, and 6 bases had no gene match. CDR3 size: 16 residues. Looked up from germline, CDR1 is SGHTA and CDR2 is FQGNSA. CDR3 DNA: TGTGCCAGCAGCTTAGTCCCAGCGGGAGGGTTAGATACGCAGTATTTT. Translation gives CASSLVPAGGLDTQYF. Supplemented by reference TRBV7-2 and TRBJ2-3, the full variable domain reads GAGVSQSPSNKVTEKGKDVELRCDPISGHTALYWYRQSLGQGLEFLIYFQGNSAPDKSGLPSDRFSAERTGGSVSTLTIQRTQQEDSAVYLCASSLVPAGGLDTQYFGPGTRLTVL.

This chain joins TRBV12-3 or TRBV12-4 and TRBJ2-3; TRBD1 matches 7 bases. The J segment lost 3 bases and the V segment lost 1 base, leaving 10 bases of the junction unmatched. The CDR3 has 17 amino acids. CDR3 region: CASSLDVTGKGTDTQYF. CDR3 sequence (DNA): TGTGCCAGCAGTTTAGATGTGACAGGGAAAGGAACAGATACGCAGTATTTT.

The chain employs TRBV27 and TRBJ1-5; 7 bases align to TRBD1. CDR3 length: 12 amino acids. V dropped 6 bases and J dropped 9; count of bases not matched to a gene: 5. Germline V CDR1 and CDR2: MNHEY, SMNVEV (reference sequence). CDR3 nucleotide sequence: TGTGCCAGCAGAACAGGGGCCCGGCCCCAGCATTTT. This gives the protein CASRTGARPQHF.

The chain is built from TRBV20-1 and TRBJ2-5; D may be TRBD1 (6 bases). The CDR3 has 14 amino acids. Per the germline V gene, CDR1 is DFQATT and CDR2 is SNEGSKA (reference sequence). With 5 bases removed from V and 4 bases from J, the gap between germline ends came to 17 bases. The CDR3 here is CSARQTGTSETQYF. The CDR3 bases are TGCAGTGCTCGCCAGACAGGAACATCAGAGACCCAGTACTTC.

The rearrangement links TRBV6-5 to TRBJ2-3; D may correspond to TRBD1 or TRBD2 (6 bases each). Trimming left V 0 bases short and J 7 bases short, with 17 bases between. The CDR3 length is 16 residues. Germline lookup yields CDR1 MNHEY and CDR2 SVGAGI. CDR3 sequence: CASSYSPPDGGHTQYF. The DNA for the CDR3 is TGTGCCAGCAGTTACTCCCCCCCCGACGGGGGCCATACGCAGTATTTT.

This clonotype has a handful of counts. The V and J genes are TRBV7-6 and TRBJ2-3; either TRBD1 or TRBD2 may fit D (5 bases each). The CDR3 contains 17 residues. Germline V CDR1 and CDR2: SGHVS, FNYEAQ. Trimming shortened V by 2 bases and J by 6 bases, and 21 bases separated the two germline ends. CDR3 protein: CASSLTGSPGTADTQYF. Written as DNA, the CDR3 is TGTGCCAGCAGCTTAACCGGGTCGCCAGGGACGGCGGATACGCAGTATTTT.

The J gene is TRBJ2-3, the V gene TRBV20-1; TRBD1 might be the D (5 bases). Trimming stripped 4 bases from V and 2 bases from J, with 7 bases between. The CDR3 is 12 amino acids. Germline CDR1 is DFQATT and CDR2 is SNEGSKA (reference sequence). Here the CDR3 DNA reads TGCAGTGCTACGACAGTCACAGATACGCAGTATTTT. Amino acid sequence: CSATTVTDTQYF.

This chain uses TRBV28 with TRBJ1-5; possibly TRBD1 for D (6 bases). The CDR3 consists of 12 residues. In germline, CDR1 is MDHEN, CDR2 SYDVKM. V was cut by 7 bases and J by 14 bases, with 18 bases left in between. This chain's CDR3 is CASTTLGQPEHF. CDR3 nucleotide sequence: TGTGCCAGCACCACTCTCGGACAGCCAGAGCATTTT.

The rearrangement uses TRBV5-6 and TRBJ2-3, with 8 bases aligning to TRBD2. There are 17 residues in the CDR3. CDR1 is SGHDT and CDR2 is YYEEEE in the germline V gene. V was clipped by 1 base and J by 3 bases; unmatched bases: 10. The CDR3 loop is CASSLTSGRIPTDTQYF. The CDR3 DNA reads TGTGCCAGCAGCTTGACGAGCGGGAGAATTCCTACAGATACGCAGTATTTT.

This rearrangement joins TRBV27 to TRBJ2-3; TRBD2 matches 10 bases. CDR3 length: 14 residues. Germline V CDR1 and CDR2: MNHEY, SMNVEV (reference sequence). V lost 3 bases to trimming and J lost 8 bases; unmatched junction nucleotides: 5. CDR3: CASSLGTSASTQYF. The CDR3 DNA is TGTGCCAGCAGTTTGGGGACTAGCGCCTCTACGCAGTATTTT.

The chain uses TRBV21-1 and TRBJ2-7; the table's D gene call, TRBD1, was not cross checked with the DNA. TRBV21-1 is a pseudogene locus. The CDR3 loop spans 14 amino acids. CDR3 loop: CASSKNRGEYAQYV. The CDR3 DNA reads TGTGCCAGCAGCAAAAACAGGGGAGAGTACGCGCAGTACGTC.

The CDR3 bases are TGCGCCAGCAGCTTGGGGGACGGGTTTAATCAGCCCCAGCATTTT. This encodes CASSLGDGFNQPQHF. The chain joins TRBV5-1 to TRBJ1-5; a possible D gene is TRBD1 (5 bases). The germline V and J ends were trimmed by 0 bases and 4 bases, with 11 bases remaining between them. The germline V gene encodes CDR1 SGHRS and CDR2 YFSETQ. The CDR3 is 15 amino acids.

The rearrangement links TRBV20-1 to TRBJ2-1; no clear D gene. Trimming removed 0 bases from V and 4 bases from J, with 16 bases in between. The length of the CDR3 is 16 residues. Germline loops: CDR1 DFQATT, CDR2 SNEGSKA (reference sequence). CDR3 nucleotides: TGCAGTGCTAGAGATCAACTGACCCAGACTTACAATGAGCAGTTCTTC. It yields the protein CSARDQLTQTYNEQFF.

The chain couples TRBV5-5 to TRBJ1-2; 10 bases map to TRBD1. V shed 0 bases, J shed 3 bases, and the junction held 5 bases outside the gene matches. This CDR3 comprises 16 residues. CDR1 and CDR2 from the germline V gene are SGHKS and YYEKEE (reference sequence). This chain's CDR3 is CASSLGPGQGYYGYTF. As DNA, the CDR3 is TGTGCCAGCAGCTTGGGGCCGGGACAGGGGTACTATGGCTACACCTTC.

The V and J genes are TRBV12-3 or TRBV12-4 and TRBJ2-7; weak D call: TRBD2 (6 bases). The ends were cut back, 1 base at V and 0 bases at J, with 10 bases in the middle. CDR3 length: 15 amino acids. Written as DNA, the CDR3 is TGTGCCAGCAGTTTAGGGGGACTCCTCTCCTACGAGCAGTACTTC. Protein: CASSLGGLLSYEQYF.

This chain uses TRBV29-1 with TRBJ2-7; TRBD1 matches 7 bases. With V trimmed by 0 bases and J by 2 bases, 10 bases remained unmatched. This CDR3 spans 16 amino acids. Per the germline V gene, CDR1 is SQVTM and CDR2 is ANQGSEA. The CDR3 DNA reads as TGCAGCGTTGAAGATCGTGAGGACAGGAGGACCTACGAGCAGTACGTC. Protein sequence: CSVEDREDRRTYEQYV.

J is TRBJ1-2 and V is TRBV7-2, with 7 bases that match TRBD1. Losses at the gene ends were 4 bases for V and 1 base for J; bases not matched to a gene: 12. Germline CDR1 reads SGHTA; CDR2 reads FQGNSA. The CDR3 extends over 17 amino acids. CDR3 sequence: CASSSPTTGSYNYGYTF. CDR3 bases: TGTGCCAGCAGCTCACCAACGACAGGGTCTTATAACTATGGCTACACCTTC.

This chain uses TRBV6-1 with TRBJ2-7; TRBD2 agrees at 14 bases. This CDR3 spans 20 amino acids. With V trimmed by 7 bases and J by 3 bases, 20 bases remained unmatched. Germline V lookup: CDR1 MNHNS, CDR2 SASEGT. DNA for the CDR3: TGTGCCAGCATTACCCCGGGACTAGCGGGAGTAAGCGGGTCGGACTACGAGCAGTACTTC. Translated: CASITPGLAGVSGSDYEQYF.

This CDR3 is CASTRVRTDTQYF. The CDR3, as DNA: TGTGCCAGCACCCGGGTCCGCACAGATACGCAGTATTTT. The chain couples TRBV2 to TRBJ2-3; no clear D gene. Germline V gives CDR1 SNHLY, CDR2 FYNNEI. The CDR3 has 13 amino acids. Trimming removed 7 bases at V and 1 base at J, with 9 bases between.

The V gene is TRBV4-2, the J gene TRBJ2-2, with unresolved D. Trimming left V 4 bases short and J 2 bases short, with 14 bases between. CDR3 size: 16 residues. The V gene's germline CDR1 is LGHNA and CDR2 YNFKEQ. CDR3 coding DNA: TGTGCCAGCAGCCTGTCGGCGAGTTTCAACACCGGGGAGCTGTTTTTT. It encodes CASSLSASFNTGELFF.

This clonotype was observed at least ten times. This chain joins TRBV4-1 and TRBJ2-1; no reliable D call. Germline assignment: CDR1 MGHRA and CDR2 YSYEKL. The CDR3 consists of 15 residues. Trimming left V 0 bases short and J 6 bases short, with 12 bases between. The DNA of the CDR3 is TGCGCCAGCAGCCAAGAGCCCGAACTCGGCAATGAGCAGTTCTTC. It specifies CASSQEPELGNEQFF.

The sample holds a few counts of this clonotype. The rearrangement uses TRBV3-1 and TRBJ2-1, with D possibly TRBD1 on 6 matching bases. The CDR3 extends over 14 amino acids. The germline V gene has CDR1 LGHDT and CDR2 YNNKEL (reference sequence). Trimming shortened V by 5 bases and J by 10 bases, and 18 bases separated the two germline ends. DNA of the CDR3: TGTGCCAGCAGCTTAAACCTGTTTACAGGGGAGCAGTTCTTC. Residues: CASSLNLFTGEQFF.

The V gene is TRBV12-3 or TRBV12-4, the J gene TRBJ1-1; D not resolved. Trimming removed 4 bases from V and 1 base from J, with 7 bases in between. The CDR3 has 13 amino acids. As DNA, the CDR3 is TGTGCCAGCAGTTCTAGACAGAACACTGAAGCTTTCTTT. Translation: CASSSRQNTEAFF.

The V gene is TRBV20-1, the J gene TRBJ2-3; D may be TRBD1 (5 bases). Trimming stripped 6 bases from V and 3 bases from J, with 13 bases between. This CDR3 is built from 13 residues. Germline lookup yields CDR1 DFQATT and CDR2 SNEGSKA (reference sequence). The CDR3 is CSATGAPTDTQYF. CDR3 coding DNA: TGCAGTGCGACTGGGGCACCGACAGATACGCAGTATTTT.

The chain is built from TRBV29-1 and TRBJ2-7, with no clear D. Germline values: CDR1 SQVTM, CDR2 ANQGSEA. This CDR3 is built from 12 residues. Trimming took off 6 bases at V and 2 bases at J, with 11 bases between the two ends. The CDR3 region has the DNA TGCAGCGTCGTCGTCCTGGCCTACGAGCAGTACTTC. It yields the protein CSVVVLAYEQYF.

V is TRBV6-5 and J is TRBJ2-7; 16 bases are a match to TRBD2. With 5 bases clipped from V and 3 bases from J, the junction kept 4 bases outside the gene matches. CDR3 length equals 16 residues. Germline V gene lookup returns CDR1 MNHEY and CDR2 SVGAGI. DNA for the CDR3: TGTGCCAGCAGTACCGGGACTAGCGGGAGGGGCTACGAGCAGTACTTC. This gives the protein CASSTGTSGRGYEQYF.

This clonotype was seen at least ten times. This chain connects TRBV9 to TRBJ2-5, with no clear D. V lost 1 base and J lost 0, with 4 bases in between. This CDR3 contains 13 residues. Germline CDR1 SGDLS, CDR2 YYNGEE. CDR3 in DNA: TGTGCCAGCAGCGTACGAAACCAAGAGACCCAGTACTTC. Translated: CASSVRNQETQYF.

This clonotype was detected many times. The J gene is TRBJ2-5, the V gene TRBV5-1, with D unresolved. CDR1 SGHRS and CDR2 YFSETQ come from the germline V gene. The CDR3 extends over 12 amino acids. Trimming pared 0 bases from V and 2 bases from J, leaving 2 bases between. The CDR3 loop reads CASSLGQETQYF. The CDR3 DNA sequence: TGCGCCAGCAGCTTGGGACAAGAGACCCAGTACTTC.

In its sample, this clonotype was seen a few times. This rearrangement joins TRBV7-9 to TRBJ2-3; no clear D gene. The V gene's germline CDR1 is SEHNR and CDR2 FQNEAQ (reference sequence). The CDR3 is 18 amino acids. The ends were cut back, 1 base at V and 1 base at J, with 18 bases in the middle. The CDR3 is CASSLGHTFPTRTDTQYF. The CDR3 DNA follows: TGTGCCAGCAGCTTAGGACACACCTTCCCGACCCGCACAGATACGCAGTATTTT.

This clonotype was seen a few times. V and J are TRBV9 and TRBJ2-2; D is unclear. The CDR3 is 13 amino acids. V was trimmed by 0 bases and J by 5 bases, leaving 5 bases between them. CDR1 and CDR2 from the germline V gene are SGDLS and YYNGEE. The CDR3 DNA follows: TGTGCCAGCAGCGTAGACTTAACCGGGGAGCTGTTTTTT. Translating gives CASSVDLTGELFF.

The V and J genes are TRBV4-3 and TRBJ2-1, with TRBD2 identical over 7 bases. The CDR3 has 14 amino acids. From germline, CDR1 is LGHNA and CDR2 YSLEER. V shed 4 bases and J 2 bases; nucleotides not matched to a gene: 2. This chain's CDR3 is CASSRGTTYNEQFF. CDR3 DNA sequence: TGCGCCAGCAGCCGGGGGACTACCTACAATGAGCAGTTCTTC.